This T cell receptor beta chain was identified in a study of blood T cell repertoires in COVID-19. Study information: The United States, Italy and Spain provided the acute and convalescent COVID-19 samples. Nucleic acid was either cDNA or gDNA, and it came from T cells, B-cell-depleted T cells, or PBMCs.

Participant age was 18 to 89 years, and participants resided in roughly 24 US areas. For recovered donors of Cohort 3, there were two negative PCRs, clearance, or symptom resolution. This clone was observed once. The sample contains more than one DNA sequence encoding this CDR3. This table comes from immunoSEQ multiplex PCR, and its TCRdb copy is limited to in-frame clones, with some not included. The sample contains 310,000 or so clones, roughly nine tenths of which appear only once. CDR1 is GTSNPN and CDR2 is SVGIG in the germline V gene (reference sequence). This CDR3 is 14 amino acids long. Trimming at V came to 2 bases and at J to 1 base, leaving 2 bases not matched to a gene.

Sequenced input: PBMCs or T cells enriched from blood (not recorded which). The chain links TRBV30 to TRBJ1-3, with 7 nucleotides matching TRBD1. The clonotype was recovered from a woman aged 30 to 39 who had recovered from COVID-19. Written as DNA, the CDR3 is TGTGCCTGGAGTTGGACAGGATCTGGAAACACCATATATTTT. The encoded protein is CAWSWTGSGNTIYF.